The 17 T cell receptor beta chains below all came from one sample that was sequenced in a study of blood T cell repertoires in COVID-19. Clones were read by immunoSEQ multiplex PCR, and TCRdb kept only the in-frame ones, dropping some. The data contain about 170,000 clones, roughly 78% of them seen just once; the ten biggest clones take up about 20%. The sample consisted of PBMCs or T cells enriched from blood (not recorded which). Receptor source: a woman in her 70s in a cohort exposed to, infected with or recovered from COVID-19 (not recorded which).

The V call is TRBV7-9, the J call TRBJ2-7; D might be TRBD1 (6 bases). The V and J ends lost 5 bases and 6 bases respectively, with 23 bases between them. Germline V lookup: CDR1 SEHNR, CDR2 FQNEAQ (reference sequence). CDR3 length: 16 residues. CDR3 sequence reads: CASSRHPQGIYTEQYF. The CDR3 DNA follows: TGTGCCAGCAGCCGTCACCCTCAGGGGATCTATACCGAGCAGTACTTC.

This clone has a handful of counts. The gene calls are TRBV5-1 and TRBJ1-1, with no clear D. From germline, CDR1 is SGHRS and CDR2 YFSETQ. The CDR3 is 15 residues long. V dropped 0 bases and J dropped 5 bases, with 14 bases sitting between them. This chain's CDR3 is CASSLASAPGTEAFF. The CDR3 DNA follows: TGCGCCAGCAGCTTGGCTTCGGCCCCGGGGACTGAAGCTTTCTTT.

The chain employs TRBV10-2 and TRBJ2-2; D unclear. This CDR3 contains 12 residues. V was shortened by 4 bases and J by 6 bases, with 6 bases between the two germline ends. Germline V lookup: CDR1 WSHSY, CDR2 SAAADI. CDR3 region: CASSGSPGELFF. Written as DNA, the CDR3 is TGCGCCAGCAGTGGTAGCCCCGGGGAGCTGTTTTTT.

This clone was detected only a few times. The V gene is TRBV9, the J gene TRBJ1-6; D gene ambiguous. Germline V CDR1 and CDR2: SGDLS, YYNGEE. The CDR3 contains 14 residues. V was clipped by 4 bases and J by 3 bases, with 8 bases between them. This CDR3 reads CASSNRDYNSPLHF. CDR3 DNA: TGTGCCAGCAGCAACCGGGACTATAATTCACCCCTCCACTTT. The variable domain in full, with the rest retrieved from reference TRBV9 and TRBJ1-6, is DSGVTQTPKHLITATGQRVTLRCSPRSGDLSVYWYQQSLDQGLQFLIQYYNGEERAKGNILERFSAQQFPDLHSELNLSSLELGDSALYFCASSNRDYNSPLHFGNGTRLTVT.

This chain uses TRBV7-2 with TRBJ1-1; 11 nucleotides align to TRBD1. The V gene end was trimmed by 2 bases and the J gene end by 4 bases; junction bases not matched to a gene: 9. Germline loops: CDR1 SGHTA, CDR2 FQGNSA. The CDR3 totals 17 residues. This chain's CDR3 is CASSLWGIGTGGTEAFF. Here the CDR3 DNA reads TGTGCCAGCAGCTTATGGGGTATCGGGACAGGGGGCACTGAAGCTTTCTTT. Full variable domain (rest looked up from reference TRBV7-2 and TRBJ1-1): GAGVSQSPSNKVTEKGKDVELRCDPISGHTALYWYRQSLGQGLEFLIYFQGNSAPDKSGLPSDRFSAERTGGSVSTLTIQRTQQEDSAVYLCASSLWGIGTGGTEAFFGQGTRLTVV.

This clone was counted only a few times. The V gene is TRBV6-6, the J gene TRBJ2-1; D remains ambiguous. Germline CDR1 is MNHNY and CDR2 is SVGAGI (reference sequence). This CDR3 contains 14 residues. The V and J ends lost 2 bases and 2 bases respectively, with 7 bases between them. This chain's CDR3 is CASSYGQAYNEQFF. Here the CDR3 DNA reads TGTGCCAGCAGTTACGGCCAGGCCTACAATGAGCAGTTCTTC.

V usage is TRBV10-3 and J usage is TRBJ1-5; D is undetermined. The CDR3 is 13 amino acids. CDR1 is ENHRY and CDR2 is SYGVKD in the germline V gene. V lost 7 bases, J lost 6 bases, and 13 bases lay in between. The chain's CDR3 is CAITRAAGQPQHF. CDR3 bases: TGTGCCATCACGAGGGCAGCGGGTCAGCCCCAGCATTTT.

CDR3 sequence (DNA): TGTGCCAGCAGCGTAGGGACTACAACCTACGAGCAGTACTTC. Protein sequence: CASSVGTTTYEQYF. V and J are TRBV9 and TRBJ2-7; a possible D gene is TRBD2 (6 bases). Trimming cost V 0 bases and J 2 bases, with 9 bases left between them. The germline CDR1 and CDR2 sequences are SGDLS and YYNGEE. CDR3 length: 14 residues.

The chain recombines TRBV11-3 with TRBJ2-1; D unclear. Germline assignment: CDR1 SGHNT and CDR2 YENEEA. Deletions cut 1 base from V and 1 base from J, with 11 bases between. This CDR3 region has 16 residues. CDR3 region: CASSLAWRSSYNEQFF. The CDR3 DNA follows: TGTGCCAGCAGCTTAGCTTGGCGGAGTTCCTACAATGAGCAGTTCTTC.

The chain is built from TRBV29-1 and TRBJ1-4; a possible D gene is TRBD1 (5 bases). Looked up from germline, CDR1 is SQVTM and CDR2 is ANQGSEA. Trimming pared 3 bases from V and 7 bases from J, leaving 12 bases between. The CDR3 is made up of 13 amino acids. Here the CDR3 DNA reads TGCAGCGTTGATGGGGCAGGCGGTGAAAAACTGTTTTTT. Residues: CSVDGAGGEKLFF.

The chain employs TRBV7-9 and TRBJ2-1, with TRBD2 matching over 9 bases. The junction had 6 bases not matched to a gene; V was cut back by 4 bases and J by 5 bases. CDR1 SEHNR and CDR2 FQNEAQ come from the germline V gene (reference sequence). This CDR3 is built from 15 residues. For the CDR3, the DNA is TGTGCCAGCAGCTATAGCGGGAGAGCTAACAATGAGCAGTTCTTC. This sequence encodes CASSYSGRANNEQFF.

This clone was detected only a few times. This rearrangement joins TRBV9 to TRBJ2-1, with 7 bases lining up with TRBD2. Germline trimming cut 0 bases from V and 8 bases from J; bases unmatched to any gene: 11. From germline, CDR1 is SGDLS and CDR2 YYNGEE. The CDR3 extends over 16 amino acids. In DNA, the CDR3 is TGTGCCAGCAGCGTAGGGGCGGGAGTGTTTGGCGATGAGCAGTTCTTC. Translation gives CASSVGAGVFGDEQFF.

The chain employs TRBV5-4 and TRBJ2-7; no reliable D call. V was shortened by 0 bases and J by 1 base, with 5 bases between the two germline ends. Germline lookup yields CDR1 SGHNT and CDR2 YYREEE (reference sequence). The CDR3 totals 13 residues. CDR3 in amino acids: CASSLAPSYEQYF. CDR3 DNA: TGTGCCAGCAGCTTGGCCCCATCCTACGAGCAGTACTTC.

The chain joins TRBV5-1 to TRBJ2-5; 8 nucleotides agree with TRBD1. V lost 4 bases to trimming and J lost 7 bases; unmatched junction nucleotides: 15. The CDR3 sequence is 16 residues long. The germline V gene has CDR1 SGHRS and CDR2 YFSETQ. The CDR3 region is CASSASAGTGFGTQYF. In DNA, the CDR3 is TGCGCCAGCAGCGCCTCCGCCGGGACAGGTTTTGGGACCCAGTACTTC.

This chain joins TRBV7-9 and TRBJ1-2; D might be TRBD1 (6 bases). V was shortened by 9 bases and J by 5 bases, with 13 bases between the two germline ends. The CDR3 spans 12 residues. Per the germline V gene, CDR1 is SEHNR and CDR2 is FQNEAQ (reference sequence). The CDR3 loop reads CARWTAVYGYTF. For the CDR3, the DNA is TGTGCCAGATGGACAGCAGTGTATGGCTACACCTTC.

The chain is built from TRBV2 and TRBJ2-7, with 7 bases matching TRBD1. The CDR3 length is 12 residues. Unmatched junction bases numbered 6, after V lost 6 bases and J lost 7 bases. Germline V gene sequence: CDR1 SNHLY, CDR2 FYNNEI. CDR3 nucleotides: TGTGCCAGCAGAGTGACAGGGTTTGAGCAGTACTTC. Translated: CASRVTGFEQYF.

V gene TRBV11-2 combines with J gene TRBJ2-5; 9 nucleotides match TRBD2. Germline V gives CDR1 SGHAT, CDR2 FQNNGV. This CDR3 is built from 15 residues. The ends lost 3 bases at V and 5 bases at J; junction bases unmatched: 7. CDR3 in DNA: TGTGCCAGCAGCTTCTTAGCGGGAGCGGGGGAGACCCAGTACTTC. Its translation is CASSFLAGAGETQYF.